This T cell receptor beta chain was captured by sequencing in a study of a mutant IDH1 vaccine in newly diagnosed glioma. For the study at large: Across weeks 1, 3, 5, 7, 11, 15, 19 and 23, patients received a vaccination each time, eight in all. Vaccinations were initiated 4-6 weeks following radiotherapy alone, or were given together with temozolomide cycles. Study-level results: Shifts in the top peripheral T cell clonotypes seemed unrelated to pseudoprogression. Vaccination induced immune responses in about 92% of patients.

Time point denoted: week 23, last vaccination. Topical imiquimod accompanied each vaccine dose, which consisted of 300 ug of mutant IDH1 20-mer peptide. The data were produced by immunoSEQ multiplex PCR, yet TCRdb's version contains in-frame clones alone and is incomplete. The table lists 65,000 or so clones, about 85% of them singletons, with approximately 3.7% in the top ten. To note about this clone: Antigen: not known.

This CDR3 contains 14 residues. The V end was cut by 1 base, the J end by 5 bases, with 8 bases between. Germline CDR1 MNHEY, CDR2 SMNVEV (reference sequence). The chain couples TRBV27 to TRBJ2-2; possibly TRBD2 for D (5 bases). This clonotype was sampled from a man aged 30 to 39 with glioma. Sequences were derived from PBMCs, sampled from a glioma patient whose treatment included an IDH1 peptide vaccine. CDR3 in DNA: TGTGCCAGCAGTTTATTCGGGGAAACCGGGGAGCTGTTTTTT. Amino acid sequence: CASSLFGETGELFF.